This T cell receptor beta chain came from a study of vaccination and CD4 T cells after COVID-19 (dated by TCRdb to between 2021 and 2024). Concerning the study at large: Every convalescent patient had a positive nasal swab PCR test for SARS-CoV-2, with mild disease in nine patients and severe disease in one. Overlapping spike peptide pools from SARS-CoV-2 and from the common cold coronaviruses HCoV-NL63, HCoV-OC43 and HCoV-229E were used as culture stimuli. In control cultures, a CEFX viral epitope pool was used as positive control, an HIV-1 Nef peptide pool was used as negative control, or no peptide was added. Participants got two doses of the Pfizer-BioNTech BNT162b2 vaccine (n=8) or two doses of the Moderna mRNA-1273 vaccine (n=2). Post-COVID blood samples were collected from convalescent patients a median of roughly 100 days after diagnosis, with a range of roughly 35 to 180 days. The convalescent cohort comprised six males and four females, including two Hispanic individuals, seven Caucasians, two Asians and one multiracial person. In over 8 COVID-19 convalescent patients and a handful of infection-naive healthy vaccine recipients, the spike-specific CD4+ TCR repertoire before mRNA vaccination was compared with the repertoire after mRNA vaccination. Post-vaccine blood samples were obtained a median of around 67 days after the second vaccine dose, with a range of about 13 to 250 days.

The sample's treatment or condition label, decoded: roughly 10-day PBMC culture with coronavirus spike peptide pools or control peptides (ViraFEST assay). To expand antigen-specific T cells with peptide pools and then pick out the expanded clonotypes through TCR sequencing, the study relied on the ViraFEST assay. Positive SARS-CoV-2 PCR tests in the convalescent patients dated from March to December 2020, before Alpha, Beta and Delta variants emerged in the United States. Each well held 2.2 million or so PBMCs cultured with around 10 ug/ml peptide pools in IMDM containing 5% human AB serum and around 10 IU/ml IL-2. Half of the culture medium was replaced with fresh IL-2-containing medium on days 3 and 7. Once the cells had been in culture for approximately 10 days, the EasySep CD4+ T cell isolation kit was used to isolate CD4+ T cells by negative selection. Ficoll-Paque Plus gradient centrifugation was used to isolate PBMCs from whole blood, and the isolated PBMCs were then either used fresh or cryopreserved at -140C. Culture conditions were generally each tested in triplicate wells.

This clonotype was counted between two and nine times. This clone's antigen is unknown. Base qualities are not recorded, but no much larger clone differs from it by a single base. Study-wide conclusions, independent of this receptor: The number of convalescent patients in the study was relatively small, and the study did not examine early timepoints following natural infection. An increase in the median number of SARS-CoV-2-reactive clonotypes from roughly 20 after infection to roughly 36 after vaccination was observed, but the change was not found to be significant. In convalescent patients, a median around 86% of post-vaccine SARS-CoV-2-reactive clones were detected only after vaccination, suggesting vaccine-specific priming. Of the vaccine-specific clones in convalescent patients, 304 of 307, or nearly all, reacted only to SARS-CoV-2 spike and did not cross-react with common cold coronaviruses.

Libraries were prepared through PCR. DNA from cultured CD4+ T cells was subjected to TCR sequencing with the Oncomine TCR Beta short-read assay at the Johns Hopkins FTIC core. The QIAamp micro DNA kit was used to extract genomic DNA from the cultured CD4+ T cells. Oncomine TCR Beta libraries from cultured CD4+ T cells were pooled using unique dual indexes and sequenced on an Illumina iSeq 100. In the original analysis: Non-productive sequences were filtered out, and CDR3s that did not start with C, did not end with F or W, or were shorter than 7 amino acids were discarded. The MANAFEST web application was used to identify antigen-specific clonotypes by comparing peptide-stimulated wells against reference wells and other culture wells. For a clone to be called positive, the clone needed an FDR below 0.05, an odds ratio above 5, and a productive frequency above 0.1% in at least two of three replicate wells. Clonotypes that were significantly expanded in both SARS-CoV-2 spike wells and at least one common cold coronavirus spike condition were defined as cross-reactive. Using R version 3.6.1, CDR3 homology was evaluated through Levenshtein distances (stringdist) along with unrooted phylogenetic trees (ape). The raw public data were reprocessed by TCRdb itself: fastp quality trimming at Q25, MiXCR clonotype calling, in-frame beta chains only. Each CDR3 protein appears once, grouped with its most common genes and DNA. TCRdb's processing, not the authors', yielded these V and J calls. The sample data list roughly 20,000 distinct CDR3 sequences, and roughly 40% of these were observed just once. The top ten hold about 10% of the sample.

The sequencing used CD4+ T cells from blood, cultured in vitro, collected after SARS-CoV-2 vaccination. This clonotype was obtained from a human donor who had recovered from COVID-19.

The DNA sequence is TGCGCCAGCAGCCCCCTGACTAGCGCAAACAATGAGCAGTTCTTC. It translates as CASSPLTSANNEQFF. The V and J segments used are TRBV5-1 and TRBJ2-1; TRBD2 lines up with 8 middle nucleotides. Germline trimming: 4 bases from V, 5 bases from J; junction bases outside gene matches: 8. CDR1 and CDR2 (SGHRS, YFSETQ) derive from the germline V gene. Including cysteine and phenylalanine, the CDR3 has 15 amino acids. Here the CDR3 DNA is all that survives: 45 bases in frame from base 1.